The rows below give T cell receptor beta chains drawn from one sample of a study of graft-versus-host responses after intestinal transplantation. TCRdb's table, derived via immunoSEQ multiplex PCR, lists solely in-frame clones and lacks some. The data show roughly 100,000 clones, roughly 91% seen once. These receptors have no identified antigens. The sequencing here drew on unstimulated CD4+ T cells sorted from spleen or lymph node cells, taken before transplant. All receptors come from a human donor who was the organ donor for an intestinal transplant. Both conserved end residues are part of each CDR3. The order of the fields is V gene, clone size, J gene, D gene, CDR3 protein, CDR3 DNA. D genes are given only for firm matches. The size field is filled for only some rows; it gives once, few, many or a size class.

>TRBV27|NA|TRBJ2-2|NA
CASSLRGRGGIGELFF
TGTGCCAGCAGCCTAAGGGGCAGGGGCGGAATCGGGGAGCTGTTTTTT
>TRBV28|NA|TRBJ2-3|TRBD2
CASRLAGPGTDTQYF
TGTGCCAGCCGACTAGCGGGGCCCGGCACAGATACGCAGTATTTT
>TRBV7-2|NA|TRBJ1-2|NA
CASSLSRDTYGYTF
TGTGCCAGCAGCTTATCTCGGGACACCTATGGCTACACCTTC
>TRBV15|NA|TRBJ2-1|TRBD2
CATSSPGTSDEQFF
TGTGCCACCAGCAGTCCCGGGACTAGCGATGAGCAGTTCTTC
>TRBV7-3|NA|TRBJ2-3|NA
CASSLTPSGGGADTQYF
TGTGCCAGCAGCTTAACGCCCTCAGGAGGGGGGGCAGATACGCAGTATTTT
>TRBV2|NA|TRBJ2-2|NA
CASIGRTTPSGELFF
TGTGCCAGCATTGGAAGGACAACCCCGAGCGGGGAGCTGTTTTTT
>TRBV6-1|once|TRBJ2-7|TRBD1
CASSPRQGYEQYF
TGTGCCAGCAGCCCCCGACAGGGTTACGAGCAGTACTTC
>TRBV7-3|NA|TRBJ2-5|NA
CASSLTKGETQYF
TGTGCCAGCAGCTTAACTAAGGGGGAGACCCAGTACTTC
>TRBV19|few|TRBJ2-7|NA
CASSIGGPSVPREQYF
TGTGCCAGTAGTATCGGAGGGCCCTCAGTTCCTAGGGAGCAGTACTTC
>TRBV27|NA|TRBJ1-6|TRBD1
CASSRTGGVSSYNSPLHF
TGTGCCAGCAGTCGGACAGGGGGCGTTAGCTCCTATAATTCACCCCTCCACTTT
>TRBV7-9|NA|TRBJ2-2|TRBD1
CASSSPGQGSTGELFF
TGTGCCAGCAGCTCGCCGGGACAGGGAAGCACCGGGGAGCTGTTTTTT
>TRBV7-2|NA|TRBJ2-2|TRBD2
CASSLVSGGATGELFF
TGTGCCAGCAGCTTAGTTAGCGGGGGCGCCACCGGGGAGCTGTTTTTT
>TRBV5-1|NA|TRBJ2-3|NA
CASSLGESTDTQYF
TGCGCCAGCAGCTTGGGGGAGAGCACAGATACGCAGTATTTT
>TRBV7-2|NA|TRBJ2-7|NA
CASSSSGYEQYF
TGTGCCAGCAGCTCCTCGGGGTACGAGCAGTACTTC
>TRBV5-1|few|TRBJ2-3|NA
CASTEGVADTQYF
TGCGCCAGCACCGAAGGGGTGGCAGATACGCAGTATTTT
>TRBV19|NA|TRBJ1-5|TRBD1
CASSMVQGNQPQHF
TGTGCCAGTAGTATGGTACAGGGGAATCAGCCCCAGCATTTT
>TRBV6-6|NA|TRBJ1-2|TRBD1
CASRRQGLDYGYTF
TGTGCCAGCAGACGACAGGGCCTGGACTATGGCTACACCTTC
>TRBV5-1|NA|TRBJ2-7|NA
CASSSRDSREQYF
TGCGCCAGCAGCTCCCGGGACTCCCGCGAGCAGTACTTC
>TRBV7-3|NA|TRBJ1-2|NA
CASSLPDLNYGYTF
TGTGCCAGCAGCTTGCCAGATTTAAACTATGGCTACACCTTC
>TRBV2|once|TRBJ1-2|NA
CASRPSGTNHLRFPLYGYTF
TGTGCCAGCAGGCCGTCCGGGACAAACCATTTGCGGTTCCCTTTATATGGCTACACCTTC
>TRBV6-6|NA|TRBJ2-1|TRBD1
CASRHGTALSYNEQFF
TGTGCCAGCAGACATGGGACAGCCCTCTCCTACAATGAGCAGTTCTTC
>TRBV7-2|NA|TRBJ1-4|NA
CASSLLQAPRDEKLFF
TGTGCCAGCAGCTTATTGCAGGCCCCGAGGGATGAAAAACTGTTTTTT
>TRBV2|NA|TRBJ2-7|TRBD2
CASRPLAGYEQYF
TGTGCCAGCAGACCACTAGCGGGGTACGAGCAGTACTTC
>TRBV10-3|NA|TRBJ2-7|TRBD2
CAIAGTSAYEQYF
TGTGCCATTGCCGGGACTAGCGCCTACGAGCAGTACTTC
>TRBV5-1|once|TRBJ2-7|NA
CASRPDSLSIYEQYF
TGCGCCAGCAGGCCTGATTCATTATCTATCTACGAGCAGTACTTC
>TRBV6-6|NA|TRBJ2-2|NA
CASSYSTGWVTGELFF
TGTGCCAGCAGTTACTCGACAGGATGGGTAACCGGGGAGCTGTTTTTT
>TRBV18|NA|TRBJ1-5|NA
CASSPSGGYNQPQHF
TGTGCCAGCTCACCATCCGGGGGTTACAATCAGCCCCAGCATTTT
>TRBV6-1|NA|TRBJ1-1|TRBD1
CASSETGRVNTEAFF
TGTGCCAGCAGTGAGACAGGGCGGGTGAACACTGAAGCTTTCTTT
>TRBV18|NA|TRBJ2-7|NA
CASSPGPLEQYF
TGTGCCAGCTCACCGGGGCCGCTCGAGCAGTACTTC
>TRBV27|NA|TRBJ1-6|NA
CASSPKSGRDNSPLHF
TGTGCCAGCAGTCCTAAATCGGGGAGGGATAATTCACCCCTCCACTTT
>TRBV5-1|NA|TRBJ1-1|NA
CASSFGAENTEAFF
TGCGCCAGCAGCTTTGGGGCAGAAAACACTGAAGCTTTCTTT
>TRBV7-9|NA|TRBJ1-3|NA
CASILWVNGTGNTIYF
TGTGCCAGCATCCTATGGGTGAACGGGACTGGAAACACCATATATTTT
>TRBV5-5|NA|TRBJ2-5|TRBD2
CASSLVGEGKTQYF
TGTGCCAGCAGCTTGGTTGGGGAGGGAAAGACCCAGTACTTC
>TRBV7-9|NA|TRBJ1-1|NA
CASSPGGNTEAFF
TGTGCCAGCAGCCCGGGGGGGAACACTGAAGCTTTCTTT
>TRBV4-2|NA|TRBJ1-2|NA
CASSQGGGRGYGYTF
TGTGCCAGCAGCCAAGGGGGGGGACGGGGCTATGGCTACACCTTC
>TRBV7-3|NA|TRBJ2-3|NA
CASSHGHSADTQYF
TGTGCCAGCAGCCACGGACACTCGGCAGATACGCAGTATTTT
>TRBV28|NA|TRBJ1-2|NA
CASSKAQGPNIYGYTF
TGTGCCAGCAGTAAAGCCCAGGGCCCGAACATATATGGCTACACCTTC
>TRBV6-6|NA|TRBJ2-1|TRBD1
CASRIFGTGVEEQFF
TGTGCCAGCAGGATATTCGGGACAGGGGTTGAAGAGCAGTTCTTC
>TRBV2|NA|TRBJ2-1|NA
CASSEAQAYNEQFF
TGTGCCAGCAGTGAAGCGCAGGCATACAATGAGCAGTTCTTC
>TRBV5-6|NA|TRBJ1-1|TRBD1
CASSASGTGEAEAFF
TGTGCCAGCAGCGCCTCCGGGACAGGGGAGGCTGAAGCTTTCTTT
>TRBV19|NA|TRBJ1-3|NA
CASSTPGQSPIGTIYF
TGTGCCAGTAGTACCCCCGGACAGAGCCCGATTGGGACCATATATTTT
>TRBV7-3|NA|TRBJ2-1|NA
CASSRTGNNEQFF
TGTGCCAGCAGCCGGACGGGAAACAATGAGCAGTTCTTC
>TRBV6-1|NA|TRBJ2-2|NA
CASSAFPERNTGELFF
TGTGCCAGCAGTGCATTTCCAGAACGCAACACCGGGGAGCTGTTTTTT
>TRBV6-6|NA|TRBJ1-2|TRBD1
CASSPDRARDGYTF
TGTGCCAGCAGCCCGGACAGGGCGAGGGACGGCTACACCTTC
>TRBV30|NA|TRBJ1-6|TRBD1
CAWIRTGLRGSYNSPLHF
TGTGCCTGGATACGGACAGGGTTACGGGGCTCCTATAATTCACCCCTCCACTTT
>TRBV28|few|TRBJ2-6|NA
CASSPGQGTANVLTF
TGTGCCAGCAGCCCCGGCCAGGGGACGGCCAACGTCCTGACTTTC
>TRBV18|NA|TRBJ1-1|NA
CASSLLESLNTEAFF
TGTGCCAGCTCACTACTTGAAAGTCTGAACACTGAAGCTTTCTTT
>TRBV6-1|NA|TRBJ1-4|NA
CASSNQRINEKLFF
TGTGCCAGCAGTAACCAGCGAATTAATGAAAAACTGTTTTTT
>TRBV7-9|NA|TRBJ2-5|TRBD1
CASSLGQGVGTQYF
TGTGCCAGCAGCCTAGGCCAGGGGGTAGGGACCCAGTACTTC
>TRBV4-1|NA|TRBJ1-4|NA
CASSQGPDGTIRKLFF
TGCGCCAGCAGCCAAGGTCCAGACGGGACAATTCGAAAACTGTTTTTT